The rows below give T cell receptor beta chains drawn from one sample of a study of CD8+ T cells in alopecia areata. Profiling relied on immunoSEQ multiplex PCR, and the TCRdb table lists in-frame clones only, not all of them. The table lists 80,000 to 100,000 clones, more than 35% of them singletons. The material sequenced was CD4+ T cells sorted from blood. Receptors were obtained from a human donor with alopecia areata. The CDR3 runs from the conserved cysteine through the conserved F or W. The D gene is left open where the match is weak. Size values are once, few and many counts, or a class for expanded clones, and some rows have none.

clone size	V gene	CDR3 length	J gene	D gene	CDR3 DNA	CDR3 protein
few	TRBV4-2	13	TRBJ2-4	NA	TGTGCCAGCAGCCCAGCCGGGACCTCCGTTCAGTACTTC	CASSPAGTSVQYF
NA	TRBV28	16	TRBJ2-3	NA	TGTGCCAGCAGTCAGGGGTGGCAGCCAAGCACAGATACGCAGTATTTT	CASSQGWQPSTDTQYF
NA	TRBV6-1	13	TRBJ2-2	NA	TGTGCCAGCACACCGGACCACACCGGGGAGCTGTTTTTT	CASTPDHTGELFF
NA	TRBV30	14	TRBJ1-5	NA	TGTGCCTGGAACAGGGCCGGGGGCAATCAGCCCCAGCATTTT	CAWNRAGGNQPQHF
few	TRBV19	18	TRBJ2-1	TRBD1	TGTGCCACGTCGACCTCCGGGACAGGGAATTCAATCGGGAATGAGCAGTTCTTC	CATSTSGTGNSIGNEQFF
NA	TRBV2	18	TRBJ2-3	TRBD1	TGTGCCAGCAGTGGCGGAGCCGTGGGGACAGGGTTGACAGATACGCAGTATTTT	CASSGGAVGTGLTDTQYF
NA	TRBV6-5	15	TRBJ1-6	NA	TGTGCCAGCAGAAAAGCGGGACACCAAAATTCACCCCTCCACTTT	CASRKAGHQNSPLHF
NA	TRBV5-1	16	TRBJ2-1	NA	TGCGCCAGCAGCCGCGGAGGTCAGCTCTCCTACAATGAGCAGTTCTTC	CASSRGGQLSYNEQFF
NA	TRBV30	17	TRBJ2-3	NA	TGTGCCTGGATCAGGCCGGGGATCTCATCTAGTGATAATACGCAGTATTTT	CAWIRPGISSSDNTQYF
NA	TRBV4-3	15	TRBJ2-7	TRBD2	TGCGCCAGCAGCCAAGGGACTAGCGGGGAGTACGAGCAGTACTTC	CASSQGTSGEYEQYF
few	TRBV7-6	13	TRBJ2-3	NA	TGTGCCAGCAGGGCAGCTAGCACAGATACGCAGTATTTT	CASRAASTDTQYF
few	TRBV30	14	TRBJ1-2	NA	TGTGCCTGGAGATCGGCTATTAGGGACTATGGCTACACCTTC	CAWRSAIRDYGYTF
NA	TRBV28	15	TRBJ1-6	TRBD1	TGTGCCAGCAGTTTAGCAAGGGGGCCCGATTCACCCCTCCACTTT	CASSLARGPDSPLHF
NA	TRBV6-5	16	TRBJ2-7	NA	TGTGCCAGCAGTTACCAAGTTAACAGGGATCCGTACGAGCAGTACTTC	CASSYQVNRDPYEQYF
few	TRBV5-1	14	TRBJ2-1	NA	TGCGCCAGCAGCTTGGAGGTCTCCTACAATGAGCAGTTCTTC	CASSLEVSYNEQFF
NA	TRBV5-1	14	TRBJ1-1	NA	TGCGCCAGCAGCTTCCTTCCGTTGAACACTGAAGCTTTCTTT	CASSFLPLNTEAFF
few	TRBV15	15	TRBJ2-5	TRBD2	TGTGCCACCAGCAGAGTGCGGGGGGGCGGGGAGACCCAGTACTTC	CATSRVRGGGETQYF
few	TRBV20-1	11	TRBJ2-2	NA	TGCAGTGCTATATTCTCCGGGGAGCTGTTTTTT	CSAIFSGELFF
NA	TRBV7-2	16	TRBJ2-5	TRBD2	TGTGCCAGCAGCTTAGAGAGGAGCGGGGGCCAAGAGACCCAGTACTTC	CASSLERSGGQETQYF
NA	TRBV30	14	TRBJ2-7	NA	TGTGCCTGGAGGTCGGCCGCAGCGCGTTACGAGCAGTACTTC	CAWRSAAARYEQYF
NA	TRBV7-2	15	TRBJ2-3	NA	TGTGCCAGCAGCTCCCGGGACTTCTTCACAGATACGCAGTATTTT	CASSSRDFFTDTQYF
few	TRBV15	12	TRBJ2-3	NA	TGTGCCACCAGCAGAGATCAGGGTGCGCAGTATTTT	CATSRDQGAQYF
few	TRBV30	12	TRBJ2-7	NA	TGTGCCTGGGGCAACGGCCTGGGCGAGCAGTACTTC	CAWGNGLGEQYF
NA	TRBV29-1	13	TRBJ2-5	NA	TGCAGCGCCCTAGAGGGGGGCCGAGAGACCCAGTACTTC	CSALEGGRETQYF
NA	TRBV7-9	13	TRBJ1-2	NA	TGTGCCAGCAGCCCCCACGGTGACTATGGCTACACCTTC	CASSPHGDYGYTF
few	TRBV29-1	11	TRBJ2-5	NA	TGCAGCGTTGACAGGGCGGAGACCCAGTACTTC	CSVDRAETQYF
NA	TRBV6-6	14	TRBJ2-4	NA	TGTGCCAGCCTATCTACGGCGGCCAAAAACATTCAGTACTTC	CASLSTAAKNIQYF
NA	TRBV7-2	16	TRBJ2-1	TRBD2	TGTGCCAGCAGCGGTCCATGGGGGACTAGCGGGAATGAGCAGTTCTTC	CASSGPWGTSGNEQFF
few	TRBV2	16	TRBJ2-2	NA	TGTGCCAGCACTCCCGATCGTAGCATGCTCTTGTGGGAGCTGTTTTTT	CASTPDRSMLLWELFF
NA	TRBV28	15	TRBJ2-6	NA	TGTGCCAGCAGTAACCAGTTGGCTGGGGCCAACGTCCTGACTTTC	CASSNQLAGANVLTF
few	TRBV7-2	17	TRBJ2-6	NA	TGTGCCAGCAGCTTAACCCACGGGAGTCCCGGGGCCAACGTCCTGACTTTC	CASSLTHGSPGANVLTF
few	TRBV7-9	11	TRBJ2-1	NA	TGTGCCAGCAGGGCGTACAATGAGCAGTTCTTC	CASRAYNEQFF
few	TRBV29-1	15	TRBJ2-1	NA	TGCAGCGTCCCGGGGGCTTATAGAGGGATCAATGAGCAGTTCTTC	CSVPGAYRGINEQFF
NA	TRBV4-2	14	TRBJ1-2	TRBD1	TGTGCCAGCAGCCGGACAGGGGCTGACTATGGCTACACCTTC	CASSRTGADYGYTF
few	TRBV4-1	17	TRBJ1-4	NA	TGCGCCAGCAGCCAAGACACGGAGGGCCTACAGGGCGGAAAACTGTTTTTT	CASSQDTEGLQGGKLFF
NA	TRBV7-3	15	TRBJ2-1	NA	TGTGCCAGCAGCTTAACGTCCGGAATATACAATGAGCAGTTCTTC	CASSLTSGIYNEQFF
few	TRBV7-2	16	TRBJ1-1	NA	TGTGCCAGCAGCTTAAGTTTAGGACGGACGAACACTGAAGCTTTCTTT	CASSLSLGRTNTEAFF
NA	TRBV29-1	13	TRBJ1-1	TRBD1	TGCAGCGTGAACAGGGGCGGAAACACTGAAGCTTTCTTT	CSVNRGGNTEAFF
NA	TRBV30	16	TRBJ2-5	TRBD2	TGTGCCTGGAGTGACTGGACTAGCGGGAGAGTAGAGACCCAGTACTTC	CAWSDWTSGRVETQYF
many	TRBV5-1	14	TRBJ2-1	TRBD2	TGCGCCAGCAGCTTGGAGGGACTATACAATGAGCAGTTCTTC	CASSLEGLYNEQFF
NA	TRBV29-1	16	TRBJ2-1	NA	TGCAGCGTTGGGATTAGCGGATGGAGCTCCTACAATGAGCAGTTCTTC	CSVGISGWSSYNEQFF
few	TRBV4-1	15	TRBJ2-5	TRBD2	TGCGCCAGCAGCACCGCGGGAGGGCCCTGGGAGACCCAGTACTTC	CASSTAGGPWETQYF